Below, 3 T cell receptor beta chains from the same sample are listed, as sequenced in a study of tumor T cells in aggressive B-cell lymphoma (dated by TCRdb to the late 2010s). Library creation used the immunoSEQ multiplex PCR assay. TCRdb provides this immuneACCESS table in a form limited to in-frame rearrangements. Some clones are lacking; in checked studies, under half of them reflect an unresolved V gene, and why the rest are absent is not known. Across this sample there are approximately 9,900 clones, with 70% to 90% seen only once. Approximately 4.3% of the sample is held by the ten biggest clonotypes. The sample consisted of tumor tissue. The receptors derive from an adult with diffuse large B cell lymphoma.

The chain combines TRBV29-1 with TRBJ2-4, with TRBD2 identical over 7 bases. Germline V gives CDR1 SQVTM, CDR2 ANQGSEA. With 6 bases clipped from V and 0 bases from J, the junction kept 5 bases outside the gene matches. This CDR3 region has 14 residues. This chain's CDR3 is CSVPSGLAKNIQYF. CDR3 in DNA: TGCAGCGTGCCTAGCGGATTAGCCAAAAACATTCAGTACTTC.

The V and J genes are TRBV6-6 and TRBJ1-5, with TRBD1 matching 7 bases. V gave up 4 bases and J gave up 4 bases; unmatched junction bases: 1. This CDR3 spans 13 amino acids. The germline V gene has CDR1 MNHNY and CDR2 SVGAGI (reference sequence). CDR3: CASSLQGNQPQHF. The CDR3 DNA is TGTGCCAGCAGTTTACAGGGGAATCAGCCCCAGCATTTT.

The chain combines TRBV4-3 with TRBJ2-5, with D hard to call. Trimming stripped 0 bases from V and 2 bases from J, with 7 bases between. This CDR3 has 14 amino acids. Germline CDR1 reads LGHNA; CDR2 reads YSLEER. CDR3 region: CASSQDLTQETQYF. In DNA, the CDR3 is TGCGCCAGCAGCCAAGATTTGACTCAAGAGACCCAGTACTTC.